This note documents a single T cell receptor (beta chain) sequence. The sample is drawn from a study of shared T cell receptors in the human thymus. Repertoires were generated with immunoSEQ multiplex PCR, while TCRdb's copy carries only in-frame clones and drops some. The profile covers almost 550,000 clones, with approximately 80% appearing a single time and about 0.012% taken by the ten largest. Trimming at V came to 1 base and at J to 0 bases, leaving 3 bases not matched to a gene. The CDR3 spans 16 residues. From germline, CDR1 is MGHRA and CDR2 YSYEKL. These data were also reused for a study on human thymus T cells. According to that study: Samples came from healthy Finnish infants during open corrective cardiac surgery. In corrective heart surgery, resections were taken, and these provided the thymus tissue. What appeared biased in thymic and blood repertoires was the usage of V and J genes. Thymic repertoires from unrelated individuals overlapped highly, related research reported.

The genes are TRBV4-1 and TRBJ2-3; 8 bases are shared with TRBD2. The specimen sequenced was thymocytes. This clonotype was obtained from a boy younger than two with a congenital heart defect. CDR3 in DNA: TGCGCCAGCAGCCAAGGTCCTAGCGGGAGCACAGATACGCAGTATTTT. Its protein is CASSQGPSGSTDTQYF.